This T cell receptor (beta chain) was recorded in a study of T cells after yellow fever vaccination. Notes on the study in general: CD4 and CD8 compartments shared a small share of clonotypes. Though weaker, the secondary response peaked faster, on day 5 versus 15.

A process of 5'RACE template switching, which added a universal primer site and UMIs, was used to make TCR cDNA. In TCRdb, the 5' RACE reads were re-called with MiXCR into one record per CDR3 protein. Of some 350,000 distinct CDR3 sequences in the sample, around 6.4% were seen once. Germline lookup yields CDR1 DFQATT and CDR2 SNEGSKA (reference sequence). V shed 3 bases and J shed 2 bases, with 11 bases lying between them. The CDR3 is 13 residues long. A single count supports this clonotype. Antigen: not known. This specimen consisted of PBMCs, obtained 5 days after the yellow fever booster vaccination. The V gene is TRBV20-1, the J gene TRBJ2-7; D is perhaps TRBD1 (6 bases). This TCR was sampled from a man aged 25-45 years who received the YFV17D yellow fever vaccine. The CDR3, as DNA: TGCAGTGCTAGGATGGGGGCCACCTACGAGCAGTACTTC. It is translated as CSARMGATYEQYF.